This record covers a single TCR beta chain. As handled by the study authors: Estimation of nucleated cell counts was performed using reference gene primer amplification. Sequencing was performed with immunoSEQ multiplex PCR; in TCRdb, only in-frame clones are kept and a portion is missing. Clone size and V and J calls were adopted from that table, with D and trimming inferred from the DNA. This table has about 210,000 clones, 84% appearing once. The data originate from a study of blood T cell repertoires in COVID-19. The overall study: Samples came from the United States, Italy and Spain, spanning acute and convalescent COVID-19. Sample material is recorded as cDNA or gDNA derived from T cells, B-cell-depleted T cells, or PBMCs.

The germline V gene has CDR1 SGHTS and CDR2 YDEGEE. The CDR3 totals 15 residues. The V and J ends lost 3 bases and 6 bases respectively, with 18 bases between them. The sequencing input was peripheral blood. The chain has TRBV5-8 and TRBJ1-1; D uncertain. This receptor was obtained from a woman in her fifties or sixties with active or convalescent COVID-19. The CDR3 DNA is TGTGCCAGCAGCTCGGGCGCTGACCGGCGGGCTGAAGCTTTCTTT. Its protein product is CASSSGADRRAEAFF.